The rows below give T cell receptor beta chains drawn from one sample of a study of response to subunit inactivated influenza vaccine. MiXCR, applied by TCRdb to the RT-PCR reads, yields one record per CDR3 protein. The sample lists 300,000 to 350,000 distinct CDR3 sequences; 21% were seen once. Source: PBMCs from blood, taken about 19 months after vaccination. The receptor source for this set is a man aged 45 to 70 who received an inactivated influenza vaccine. The CDR3 runs from the conserved cysteine through the conserved F or W. The order of the fields is D gene, J gene, V gene, clone size, CDR3 protein, CDR3 DNA. D genes are given only for firm matches. Clone size is shown for a subset of rows, as once, few, many or a class of expanded clone.

-,TRBJ1-5,TRBV7-2,-,CASSFRANQPQHF,TGTGCCAGCAGCTTTCGTGCCAATCAGCCCCAGCATTTT
-,TRBJ1-6,TRBV28,-,CASSFGGMSSYNSPLHF,TGTGCCAGCAGTTTTGGCGGCATGAGCTCCTATAATTCACCCCTCCACTTT
-,TRBJ1-6,TRBV7-8,many,CASSLGGKTYNSPLHF,TGTGCCAGCAGCTTAGGCGGGAAAACTTATAATTCACCCCTCCACTTT
-,TRBJ1-1,TRBV3-1,-,CASSRGALNTEAFF,TGTGCCAGCAGCCGAGGAGCGTTGAACACTGAAGCTTTCTTT
TRBD1,TRBJ2-2,TRBV5-1,-,CASSKTGDLSGELFF,TGCGCCAGCAGCAAGACAGGGGATTTATCCGGGGAGCTGTTTTTT
TRBD1,TRBJ2-1,TRBV7-2,-,CASSLSGTGWASYNEQFF,TGTGCCAGCAGCTTATCGGGGACAGGGTGGGCCTCCTACAATGAGCAGTTCTTC
-,TRBJ1-5,TRBV19,-,CASSEGTDRQPQHF,TGTGCCAGTAGTGAGGGGACCGACAGGCAGCCCCAGCATTTT
TRBD2,TRBJ2-1,TRBV18,few,CASSPYPTSGGNNEQFF,TGTGCCAGCTCACCATATCCAACTAGCGGGGGGAACAATGAGCAGTTCTTC
-,TRBJ2-1,TRBV9,-,CASSVAGFNNEQFF,TGTGCCAGCAGCGTAGCAGGGTTCAACAATGAGCAGTTCTTC
-,TRBJ2-3,TRBV15,many,CATSRVTRTDTQYF,TGTGCCACCAGCAGAGTAACTCGCACAGATACGCAGTATTTT
-,TRBJ1-5,TRBV28,few,CASSFEGYNQPQHF,TGTGCCAGCAGTTTCGAAGGGTACAATCAGCCCCAGCATTTT
-,TRBJ1-2,TRBV5-1,many,CASSLDADYGYTF,TGCGCCAGCAGCTTGGACGCCGACTATGGCTACACCTTC
-,TRBJ1-6,TRBV7-2,many,CASSSGGGRPNSPLHF,TGTGCCAGCAGCTCCGGGGGAGGGCGGCCAAATTCACCCCTCCACTTT
TRBD1,TRBJ1-1,TRBV12-3/TRBV12-4,-,CASSGTGEAFF,TGTGCCAGCAGTGGGACAGGGGAAGCTTTCTTT
TRBD2,TRBJ2-1,TRBV5-6,-,CASSWAAAGGLSSYNEQFF,TGTGCCAGCAGCTGGGCTGCGGCGGGGGGCTTAAGCTCCTACAATGAGCAGTTCTTC
TRBD1,TRBJ1-3,TRBV5-6,few,CASSITGGPGSGNTIYF,TGTGCCAGCAGCATAACAGGGGGTCCTGGCAGTGGAAACACCATATATTTT
-,TRBJ2-2,TRBV6-1,-,CASRASGTFVTGELFF,TGTGCCAGCAGAGCCTCCGGGACATTTGTTACCGGGGAGCTGTTTTTT
-,TRBJ1-6,TRBV28,many,CASSPSFGMPSPLHF,TGTGCCAGCAGTCCCTCCTTTGGGATGCCTTCACCCCTCCACTTT
-,TRBJ1-3,TRBV5-1,few,CASSLEGNSGNTIYF,TGCGCCAGCAGCTTGGAAGGGAACTCTGGAAACACCATATATTTT
TRBD1,TRBJ1-5,TRBV12-3/TRBV12-4,many,CASSLLQGGQPQHF,TGTGCCAGCAGTTTATTGCAGGGGGGTCAGCCCCAGCATTTT
TRBD2,TRBJ2-1,TRBV7-9,-,CASSRGGANEQFF,TGTGCCAGCAGCCGGGGGGGGGCGAATGAGCAGTTCTTC
-,TRBJ2-7,TRBV5-1,few,CASSLQPITYEEYF,TGCGCCAGCAGCTTGCAACCGATTACCTACGAGGAGTACTTC
TRBD1,TRBJ1-1,TRBV9,few,CASSASLSFGQGAEAFF,TGTGCCAGCAGCGCTAGTCTTAGTTTCGGACAGGGGGCTGAAGCTTTCTTT